The sequence of this TCR beta chain was determined in a study of blood T cell repertoires in COVID-19. At the level of the study: T cells, B-cell-depleted T cells, or PBMCs provided the cDNA or gDNA that served as material.

Authors' analysis steps: Amplification of reference gene primers provided the estimated nucleated cell counts. Using immunoSEQ multiplex PCR, the repertoire was profiled, and TCRdb retains in-frame clones only, with some absent. V and J calls and clone size are those listed in that table; D and trimming were worked out from the DNA. The table records about 250,000 clones, about 84% of them present only once. CDR3 length equals 13 residues. J lost 7 bases, V lost 5 bases, and 2 bases had no gene match. Germline values: CDR1 MRHNA, CDR2 SNTAGT. Patients at the Seattle site were enrolled during active infection and followed longitudinally.

The clonotype originates from a woman older than 75 with COVID-19, enrolled during active disease. Sequenced: peripheral blood. The genes are TRBV6-4 and TRBJ1-6; 7 positions match TRBD1. In DNA, the CDR3 is TGTGCCAGCAGTCCAGGGGGAAATTCACCCCTCCACTTT. It translates to CASSPGGNSPLHF.